The T cell receptor (beta chain) under discussion was sequenced for a study of T cell repertoires in cytomegalovirus infection. Study context: CMV infection together with matching HLA type was indicated by public TCR beta signatures. Study-level findings and limits: CMV-specific TCR beta clonotypes restricted by HLA-C were the ones dominating the ex vivo response. Using cumulative public TCR beta family frequency, the authors identified those who carried CMV together with the relevant HLA.

TCRdb processed the reads anew with MiXCR; each CDR3 protein has one entry. The sample holds a few hundred thousand distinct CDR3 sequences, around 9.5% seen once. V was cut by 6 bases and J by 2 bases, with 17 bases left in between. The CDR3 sequence is 15 residues long. Germline V CDR1 and CDR2: MGHDK, SYGVNS. In its sample, this clonotype was seen a few times. No antigen is known for it. This TCR came from a human donor in good health (CMV status not recorded). Some clones in this sample may be carry-over from other donors' samples. The rearrangement links TRBV25-1 to TRBJ2-7; no reliable D call. The material sequenced was PBMCs. The CDR3 is CASRGIASGPYEQYF. CDR3 in DNA: TGTGCCAGCAGGGGAATAGCCAGTGGGCCCTACGAGCAGTACTTC.